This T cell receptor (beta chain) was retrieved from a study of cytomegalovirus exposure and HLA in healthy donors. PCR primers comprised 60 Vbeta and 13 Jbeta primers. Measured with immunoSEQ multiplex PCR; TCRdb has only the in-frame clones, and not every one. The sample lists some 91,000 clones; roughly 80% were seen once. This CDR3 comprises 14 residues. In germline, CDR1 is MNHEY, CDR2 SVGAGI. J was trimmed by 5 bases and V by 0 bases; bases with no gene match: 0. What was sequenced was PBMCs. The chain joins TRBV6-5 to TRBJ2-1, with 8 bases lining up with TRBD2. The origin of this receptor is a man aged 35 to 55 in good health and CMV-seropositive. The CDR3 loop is CASSYSAGDNEQFF. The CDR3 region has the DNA TGTGCCAGCAGTTACTCAGCGGGGGACAATGAGCAGTTCTTC.